The 20 T cell receptor beta chains below were found in one sample sequenced in a study of regulatory and conventional T cells in breast cancer (dated by TCRdb to about 2015). The protocol used for the library was PCR. The sequencing machine was an Illumina MiSeq. Starting from the raw public reads, TCRdb applied fastp trimming at Q25, assembled clones with MiXCR and retained in-frame beta chains. Entries are consolidated by CDR3 protein sequence, retaining the most common genes and DNA. Counted in this sample were fewer than 20,000 distinct CDR3 sequences; more than 30% of them appeared once. Jointly, the top ten make up approximately 1.6% of the sample. Sequenced material: conventional T cells from blood. These receptors were obtained from a female donor in good health.

In this sample, this clonotype turned up once. The V call is TRBV5-1, the J call TRBJ2-1; weak D call: TRBD2 (6 bases). V lost 5 bases, J lost 9 bases, and 18 bases lay in between. Germline V CDR1 and CDR2: SGHRS, YFSETQ. CDR3 length: 14 residues. CDR3: CASSSGTLSPEQFF. The CDR3 coding sequence is TGCGCCAGCAGTTCCGGGACTCTGTCACCTGAGCAGTTCTTC.

By share, this clonotype counts as medium-sized (0.01 to 0.1%). The genes are TRBV7-2 and TRBJ1-5, with no clear D. The CDR3 length is 12 residues. Trimming removed 3 bases from V and 1 base from J, with 1 base in between. CDR1 SGHTA and CDR2 FQGNSA come from the germline V gene. The CDR3 is CASSLSNQPQHF. DNA for the CDR3: TGTGCCAGCAGCTTGAGCAATCAGCCCCAGCATTTT.

V and J are TRBV7-9 and TRBJ2-7, with TRBD1 as a possible D gene (6 bases). V was cut by 4 bases and J by 3 bases, with 31 bases left in between. This CDR3 comprises 20 residues. Germline V gene data show CDR1 as SEHNR and CDR2 as FQNEAQ (reference sequence). The CDR3 loop reads CASSYYYPRQVTKINYEQYF. In DNA, the CDR3 is TGTGCCAGCAGCTATTACTACCCGAGACAGGTAACGAAGATTAACTACGAGCAGTACTTC. Variable domain in full (rest from reference TRBV7-9 and TRBJ2-7): DTGVSQNPRHKITKRGQNVTFRCDPISEHNRLYWYRQTLGQGPEFLTYFQNEAQLEKSRLLSDRFSAERPKGSFSTLEIQRTEQGDSAMYLCASSYYYPRQVTKINYEQYFGPGTRLTVT.

Within the sample, this clonotype is medium-sized (0.01 to 0.1%). The chain couples TRBV2 to TRBJ1-5; perhaps TRBD1 as D (6 bases). Trimming left V 7 bases short and J 2 bases short, with 12 bases between. The CDR3 has 14 amino acids. Germline-derived CDR1 and CDR2 are SNHLY and FYNNEI. CDR3 sequence: CASMNRVGNQPQHF. The CDR3 bases are TGTGCCAGCATGAACAGGGTAGGCAATCAGCCCCAGCATTTT.

A few counts support this clonotype. V is TRBV7-9 and J is TRBJ2-7, with TRBD2 matching 14 bases. V was pared by 6 bases and J by 4 bases, with 5 bases of the junction left unmatched. Germline V gene data show CDR1 as SEHNR and CDR2 as FQNEAQ (reference sequence). The CDR3 runs 15 residues. The CDR3 sequence is CASSWTSGRPYEQYF. In DNA form, the CDR3 reads TGTGCCAGCAGTTGGACTAGCGGGAGGCCGTACGAGCAGTACTTC.

This clonotype was counted a few times. The chain recombines TRBV6-1 with TRBJ2-2; 10 bases line up with TRBD1. Germline CDR1 and CDR2: MNHNS and SASEGT. The CDR3 sequence is 18 residues long. With V trimmed by 0 bases and J by 6 bases, 10 bases remained unmatched. CDR3 residues: CASSEAVRDRGLPGELFF. In DNA form, the CDR3 reads TGTGCCAGCAGTGAAGCGGTTAGGGACAGGGGCCTCCCCGGGGAGCTGTTTTTT.

The genes are TRBV4-2 and TRBJ2-1; D gene ambiguous. CDR3 length: 14 amino acids. From germline, CDR1 is LGHNA and CDR2 YNFKEQ. The V gene lost 0 bases and the J gene lost 4 bases, with 7 bases spanning the gap. The CDR3 DNA follows: TGTGCCAGCAGCCAAGATTTAAGTTACAATGAGCAGTTCTTC. Residues: CASSQDLSYNEQFF.

This chain links TRBV2 with TRBJ1-6; D call uncertain. Germline V CDR1 and CDR2: SNHLY, FYNNEI. The CDR3 length is 13 residues. V lost 3 bases to trimming and J lost 10 bases, with 10 bases between them. CDR3 region: CASSDGVGSPLHF. In DNA, the CDR3 is TGTGCCAGCAGTGACGGGGTCGGCTCACCCCTCCACTTT.

This clonotype qualifies as medium-sized (0.01 to 0.1%). This chain uses TRBV20-1 with TRBJ2-3; no reliable D call. Germline V gives CDR1 DFQATT, CDR2 SNEGSKA (reference sequence). The CDR3 has 12 amino acids. Trimming removed 5 bases from V and 1 base from J, with 7 bases in between. The DNA of the CDR3 is TGCAGTGCTTTCGGAGGCACAGATACGCAGTATTTT. The encoded protein is CSAFGGTDTQYF.

A remark on this clonotype: Germline is not matched at one junction end, which may reflect a read error. As DNA, the CDR3 is TGTGCCACCAGTGATGACCCACCCTCCATCTCTGGAAACACCATATATTTT. It yields the protein CATSDDPPSISGNTIYF. This rearrangement joins TRBV10-3 to TRBJ1-3; D remains unclear. The CDR3 loop spans 17 amino acids. CDR1 ENHRY and CDR2 SYGVKD come from the germline V gene.

The chain carries TRBV2 and TRBJ1-6; D is uncertain. CDR1 is SNHLY, CDR2 FYNNEI, per germline. The V and J ends lost 4 bases and 6 bases respectively, with 7 bases between them. The CDR3 is made up of 13 amino acids. Here the CDR3 reads CASSGEINSPLHF. In DNA, the CDR3 is TGTGCCAGCAGTGGGGAAATTAATTCACCCCTCCACTTT.

The V and J genes are TRBV5-6 and TRBJ1-1; maybe TRBD1 (5 bases). V was trimmed by 4 bases and J by 4 bases, leaving 8 bases between them. The CDR3 is 12 residues long. The germline V gene encodes CDR1 SGHDT and CDR2 YYEEEE. The CDR3 loop is CASSTGGTEAFF. DNA for the CDR3: TGTGCCAGCAGCACAGGTGGCACTGAAGCTTTCTTT.

The chain couples TRBV7-2 to TRBJ2-2; no firm D call. The V end was cut by 1 base, the J end by 5 bases, with 14 bases between. Germline V gene sequence: CDR1 SGHTA, CDR2 FQGNSA. The CDR3 is 16 amino acids. The CDR3 loop reads CASSLGRSWWTGELFF. The DNA for the CDR3 is TGTGCCAGCAGCTTAGGGAGATCGTGGTGGACCGGGGAGCTGTTTTTT. The variable domain in full, with the rest retrieved from reference TRBV7-2 and TRBJ2-2, is GAGVSQSPSNKVTEKGKDVELRCDPISGHTALYWYRQSLGQGLEFLIYFQGNSAPDKSGLPSDRFSAERTGGSVSTLTIQRTQQEDSAVYLCASSLGRSWWTGELFFGEGSRLTVL.

Regarding this clonotype: This may arise from a read error, as a much more abundant clone is one base away. The rearrangement joins TRBV5-1 to TRBJ1-1; D possibly corresponds to TRBD1 (5 bases). The CDR3 has 14 residues. The germline gives CDR1 SGHRS, CDR2 YFSETQ. CDR3 nucleotides: TGCGCCAGCAGCTTAATGGGGGGGTCTACTGGAGCTTTCTTT. The encoded protein is CASSLMGGSTGAFF. Full variable domain (remainder filled in from reference TRBV5-1 and TRBJ1-1): KAGVTQTPRYLIKTRGQQVTLSCSPISGHRSVSWYQQTPGQGLQFLFEYFSETQRNKGNFPGRFSGRQFSNSRSEMNVSTLELGDSALYLCASSLMGGSTGAFFGQGTRLTVV.

CDR3 protein: CSATKGTGITDTQYF. CDR3 DNA sequence: TGCAGTGCTACTAAAGGGACAGGGATCACAGATACGCAGTATTTT. The chain links TRBV20-1 to TRBJ2-3; 9 nucleotides match TRBD1. Germline lookup yields CDR1 DFQATT and CDR2 SNEGSKA (reference sequence). This CDR3 has 15 amino acids. Trimming cost V 4 bases and J 2 bases; bases outside gene matches: 7.

The CDR3, as DNA: TGTGCCAGCAGCTTAAATTGGGGGACCAATCAGCCCCAGCATTTT. Amino acid sequence: CASSLNWGTNQPQHF. This rearrangement joins TRBV7-2 to TRBJ1-5; TRBD1 is a possible D gene (5 bases). CDR1 is SGHTA and CDR2 is FQGNSA in the germline V gene. The ends were cut back, 2 bases at V and 3 bases at J, with 11 bases in the middle. The CDR3 consists of 15 residues. The variable domain in full, completed from reference TRBV7-2 and TRBJ1-5, reads GAGVSQSPSNKVTEKGKDVELRCDPISGHTALYWYRQSLGQGLEFLIYFQGNSAPDKSGLPSDRFSAERTGGSVSTLTIQRTQQEDSAVYLCASSLNWGTNQPQHFGDGTRLSIL.

CDR3 region: CASSSTGFGYGYTF. In DNA form, the CDR3 reads TGTGCCAGCAGTTCGACGGGCTTTGGCTATGGCTACACCTTC. The V call is TRBV27, the J call TRBJ1-2; D gene ambiguous. The germline V and J ends were trimmed by 4 bases and 4 bases, with 13 bases remaining between them. CDR3 size: 14 residues. Germline V gene sequence: CDR1 MNHEY, CDR2 SMNVEV (reference sequence).

This clonotype was found a few times. The chain recombines TRBV6-6 with TRBJ1-1; D is unclear. The CDR3 covers 12 residues. The germline V gene encodes CDR1 MNHNY and CDR2 SVGAGI (reference sequence). V was cut by 4 bases and J by 6 bases, with 9 bases left in between. CDR3 loop: CASSSKGSEAFF. The CDR3 nucleotides read TGTGCCAGCAGTTCTAAGGGTTCTGAAGCTTTCTTT.

This clonotype turned up a few times. The V call is TRBV29-1, the J call TRBJ2-1; TRBD2 is a possible D gene (6 bases). The germline gives CDR1 SQVTM, CDR2 ANQGSEA. Trimming cost V 5 bases and J 5 bases, with 13 bases left between them. This CDR3 is 13 amino acids long. CDR3 region: CSVWGGNDNEQFF. CDR3 nucleotides: TGCAGCGTTTGGGGCGGGAATGACAATGAGCAGTTCTTC.

The V and J genes are TRBV13 and TRBJ1-6; the match to TRBD1 covers 8 bases. Germline values: CDR1 PRHDT, CDR2 FYEKMQ (reference sequence). The CDR3 is made up of 16 amino acids. V dropped 5 bases and J dropped 8; count of bases not matched to a gene: 11. The CDR3: CASSTPGGQGDSPLHF. The CDR3, as DNA: TGTGCCAGCAGCACCCCTGGAGGACAGGGCGATTCACCCCTCCACTTT.